These 22 T cell receptor beta chains were all obtained from the same sample, sequenced in a study of cytomegalovirus exposure and HLA in healthy donors (dated by TCRdb to the late 2010s). Library creation used the immunoSEQ multiplex PCR assay. For the multiplex PCR, a mixture combining 60 forward primers for TCR Vbeta segments and 13 reverse primers for TCR Jbeta segments was used. Not all clones reach the TCRdb copy of this immuneACCESS table, which keeps in-frame sequences only. Checked studies attribute under half of the gap to unresolved V genes and leave the rest unexplained. This sample comprises over 150,000 clones, 60% to 85% of them detected only once. The leading ten clones occupy 3% to 4% of the sample. The specimen sequenced was PBMCs. These receptor sequences come from a woman aged 40 to 55 in good health and CMV-seronegative.

This chain joins TRBV29-1 and TRBJ2-1; TRBD2 might be the D (6 bases). Germline V CDR1 and CDR2: SQVTM, ANQGSEA. V was clipped by 7 bases and J by 6 bases, with 13 bases between them. This CDR3 has 12 residues. CDR3 in amino acids: CSAGTPVNEQFF. DNA for the CDR3: TGCAGCGCCGGGACTCCGGTCAATGAGCAGTTCTTC.

The chain combines TRBV7-8 with TRBJ1-1; D not resolved. Trimming cost V 3 bases and J 5 bases, with 10 bases left between them. Per the germline V gene, CDR1 is SGHVS and CDR2 is FQNEAQ. The CDR3 totals 13 residues. In DNA, the CDR3 is TGTGCCAGCAGCTTGGTGACTGGTACTGAAGCTTTCTTT. It codes for CASSLVTGTEAFF.

V usage is TRBV2 and J usage is TRBJ1-5; possibly TRBD1 for D (5 bases). Germline CDR1 and CDR2: SNHLY and FYNNEI. The CDR3 is 14 residues long. V was pared by 0 bases and J by 5 bases, with 8 bases between. Here the CDR3 reads CASSEAGGDQPQHF. For the CDR3, the DNA is TGTGCCAGCAGTGAAGCGGGAGGGGATCAGCCCCAGCATTTT.

The CDR3 DNA follows: TGTGCCAGCAGCCGTCTCGGAGCTTTGACTTGGGAGCAGTACTTC. Encoded protein: CASSRLGALTWEQYF. The chain couples TRBV11-3 to TRBJ2-7; the D is unclear. The CDR3 runs 15 residues. The V end was cut by 5 bases, the J end by 7 bases, with 21 bases between. The germline gives CDR1 SGHNT, CDR2 YENEEA.

The rearrangement joins TRBV18 to TRBJ1-1; D perhaps matches TRBD1 (5 bases). The germline V and J ends were trimmed by 6 bases and 3 bases, with 17 bases remaining between them. CDR3 length: 15 amino acids. Per the germline V gene, CDR1 is KGHSH and CDR2 is LQKENI. This CDR3 reads CASSARGDRHTEAFF. DNA of the CDR3: TGTGCCAGCTCTGCCCGTGGAGACAGACACACTGAAGCTTTCTTT.

The rearrangement uses TRBV27 and TRBJ1-2; a possible D gene is TRBD1 (6 bases). Per the germline V gene, CDR1 is MNHEY and CDR2 is SMNVEV (reference sequence). This CDR3 has 15 amino acids. Between the trimmed V and J ends, which lost 3 bases and 7 bases, there was a span of 18 bases. The chain's CDR3 is CASSLWGREGRGYTF. CDR3 nucleotides: TGTGCCAGCAGTTTGTGGGGGCGGGAGGGCCGTGGCTACACCTTC.

The V and J genes are TRBV4-1 and TRBJ1-1, with D hard to call. The germline V gene encodes CDR1 MGHRA and CDR2 YSYEKL. The CDR3 spans 14 residues. V shed 3 bases and J shed 5 bases, with 13 bases lying between them. CDR3 in DNA: TGCGCCAGCAGCCACCCCGGAGTTCAAACTGAAGCTTTCTTT. This sequence encodes CASSHPGVQTEAFF.

The chain couples TRBV10-3 to TRBJ2-7; D gene ambiguous. This CDR3 is 14 amino acids long. V lost 0 bases to trimming and J lost 4 bases, with 10 bases between them. Germline V lookup: CDR1 ENHRY, CDR2 SYGVKD. The CDR3 DNA is TGTGCCATCAGTGAGTCGAGACAAGTATACGAGCAGTACTTC. Residues: CAISESRQVYEQYF.

The chain uses TRBV7-8 and TRBJ1-1; a weak D match, TRBD1 (6 bases). Germline CDR1 and CDR2: SGHVS and FQNEAQ. V was trimmed by 3 bases and J by 8 bases, leaving 13 bases between them. The CDR3 is made up of 13 amino acids. The CDR3 DNA is TGTGCCAGCAGCTTGGGACACCTGGACGAAGCTTTCTTT. Translated: CASSLGHLDEAFF.

The chain employs TRBV2 and TRBJ1-2, with D perhaps TRBD1 (6 bases). Germline values: CDR1 SNHLY, CDR2 FYNNEI. The CDR3 runs to 13 residues. V was cut by 6 bases and J by 6 bases, with 14 bases left in between. The CDR3 loop reads CASRSAGGDGYTF. CDR3 nucleotides: TGTGCCAGCAGATCGGCGGGGGGCGATGGCTACACCTTC.

The V gene is TRBV4-2, the J gene TRBJ2-1; 11 bases map to TRBD2. Germline V lookup: CDR1 LGHNA, CDR2 YNFKEQ. V trimming: 2 bases; J trimming: 0 bases; junction bases outside the gene matches: 0. The CDR3 loop spans 16 amino acids. The CDR3 nucleotides read TGTGCCAGCAGCCAAACTAGCGGGAGCTCCTACAATGAGCAGTTCTTC. This sequence encodes CASSQTSGSSYNEQFF.

The V and J genes are TRBV11-3 and TRBJ1-1, with D tentatively TRBD1 (5 bases). Germline V gene data show CDR1 as SGHNT and CDR2 as YENEEA. This CDR3 has 18 amino acids. Trimming cost V 5 bases and J 1 base, with 23 bases left between them. The CDR3 DNA reads TGTGCCAGCAGCCCTCTCGCGGGTGCGGGGCGCTGGAACACTGAAGCTTTCTTT. It codes for CASSPLAGAGRWNTEAFF.

This sequence joins TRBV7-9 and TRBJ1-1; perhaps TRBD1 as D (5 bases). CDR3 length: 14 residues. Trimming pared 2 bases from V and 4 bases from J, leaving 11 bases between. In germline, CDR1 is SEHNR, CDR2 FQNEAQ (reference sequence). CDR3 nucleotide sequence: TGTGCCAGCAGCTTAAGGGGCGAAGGCACTGAAGCTTTCTTT. This translates into CASSLRGEGTEAFF.

The chain combines TRBV7-9 with TRBJ2-3, with TRBD2 matching 8 bases. The V and J ends lost 3 bases and 3 bases, in that order; junction bases with no gene match: 2. Germline V gene data show CDR1 as SEHNR and CDR2 as FQNEAQ (reference sequence). The CDR3 is 14 residues long. CDR3: CASSFPGGTDTQYF. The CDR3 DNA sequence: TGTGCCAGCAGCTTCCCGGGGGGGACAGATACGCAGTATTTT.

V is TRBV2 and J is TRBJ1-2; no clear D. The CDR3 sequence is 13 residues long. Germline CDR1 SNHLY, CDR2 FYNNEI. V was trimmed by 7 bases and J by 0 bases, leaving 9 bases between them. In nucleotides, the CDR3 is TGTGCCAGCACGGAGGCCACTAACTATGGCTACACCTTC. This translates into CASTEATNYGYTF.

V is TRBV5-1 and J is TRBJ1-6; tentatively, D is TRBD1 (6 bases). Germline V gives CDR1 SGHRS, CDR2 YFSETQ. CDR3 length: 15 amino acids. The V end was cut by 0 bases, the J end by 7 bases, with 11 bases between. The CDR3 reads CASSLDRVWNSPLHF. In nucleotides, the CDR3 is TGCGCCAGCAGCTTGGACAGGGTGTGGAATTCACCCCTCCACTTT.

The genes are TRBV5-1 and TRBJ2-5; D call uncertain. V shed 0 bases and J shed 9 bases, with 12 bases lying between them. The CDR3 is 13 amino acids. CDR1 and CDR2 (germline): SGHRS, YFSETQ. The CDR3 nucleotides read TGCGCCAGCAGCTTGGACAGTTCGTGGGCCCAGTACTTC. Translating gives CASSLDSSWAQYF. The full variable domain, completed using reference TRBV5-1 and TRBJ2-5, is KAGVTQTPRYLIKTRGQQVTLSCSPISGHRSVSWYQQTPGQGLQFLFEYFSETQRNKGNFPGRFSGRQFSNSRSEMNVSTLELGDSALYLCASSLDSSWAQYFGPGTRLLVL.

A remark on this clone: The conserved phenylalanine or tryptophan normally closing the CDR3 is absent here, so this likely arose from a read error. This sequence joins TRBV5-6 and TRBJ1-4, with a possible D match to TRBD1 (5 bases). The CDR3 is made up of 14 amino acids. Germline V gene data show CDR1 as SGHDT and CDR2 as YYEEEE. Trimming stripped 4 bases from V and 1 base from J, with 8 bases between. DNA of the CDR3: TGTGCCAGCAGCCCCCAGGGAACTAATGAAAAACTGTTTGTT. Amino acids: CASSPQGTNEKLFV.

The CDR3 loop reads CASSRGTSGSYEQYF. For the CDR3, the DNA is TGCGCCAGCAGCAGAGGGACTAGCGGCTCCTACGAGCAGTACTTC. This sequence joins TRBV5-1 and TRBJ2-7; 11 positions match TRBD2. J was trimmed by 0 bases and V by 4 bases; bases with no gene match: 3. Germline V gene data show CDR1 as SGHRS and CDR2 as YFSETQ. This CDR3 contains 15 residues.

The chain has TRBV2 and TRBJ1-2; possibly TRBD1 for D (5 bases). The CDR3 is 13 residues long. V shed 10 bases and J shed 6 bases, with 18 bases lying between them. Germline lookup yields CDR1 SNHLY and CDR2 FYNNEI. In nucleotides, the CDR3 is TGTGCCACGAAAGACGACAGTGAAGATGGCTACACCTTC. This gives the protein CATKDDSEDGYTF.

The rearrangement uses TRBV29-1 and TRBJ1-1; D perhaps matches TRBD1 (6 bases). The germline gives CDR1 SQVTM, CDR2 ANQGSEA. V was clipped by 7 bases and J by 1 base, with 10 bases between them. CDR3 size: 12 residues. CDR3: CSARTANTEAFF. CDR3 sequence (DNA): TGCAGCGCCAGGACAGCGAACACTGAAGCTTTCTTT.

This chain links TRBV2 with TRBJ1-5, with 7 nucleotides matching TRBD1. V was pared by 6 bases and J by 5 bases, with 4 bases of the junction left unmatched. Germline CDR1 and CDR2: SNHLY and FYNNEI. This CDR3 region has 13 residues. The CDR3 here is CASRDRRDQPQHF. CDR3 sequence (DNA): TGTGCCAGCAGGGACAGGAGAGATCAGCCCCAGCATTTT. The whole variable domain, remainder taken from reference TRBV2 and TRBJ1-5, is EPEVTQTPSHQVTQMGQEVILRCVPISNHLYFYWYRQILGQKVEFLVSFYNNEISEKSEIFDDQFSVERPDGSNFTLKIRSTKLEDSAMYFCASRDRRDQPQHFGDGTRLSIL.